These 4 T cell receptor beta chains were all obtained from the same sample, sequenced in a study of identical twins. TCRdb used MiXCR to reprocess the 5' RACE reads, holding one entry per CDR3 protein. Seen here are roughly 630,000 distinct CDR3 sequences, roughly 6.6% observed once, and the top ten hold roughly 1.6%. These records were also assigned to another study, of yellow fever vaccine responses in identical twins.

What was sequenced was PBMCs. Source of these receptors: a woman between 18 and 30 years old in good health.

This clonotype was picked up many times. The gene calls are TRBV20-1 and TRBJ2-7; D is undetermined. The CDR3 has 11 amino acids. The germline CDR1 and CDR2 sequences are DFQATT and SNEGSKA (reference sequence). Trimming pared 5 bases from V and 6 bases from J, leaving 11 bases between. Here the CDR3 DNA reads TGCAGTGCTCCCGCCAGTGGCGAGCAGTACTTC. Its protein is CSAPASGEQYF.

At least ten counts were recorded for this clonotype. The chain has TRBV7-9 and TRBJ1-5, with TRBD1 as a possible D gene (5 bases). Germline V lookup: CDR1 SEHNR, CDR2 FQNEAQ (reference sequence). The CDR3 is 14 amino acids. The V gene lost 5 bases and the J gene lost 0 bases, with 8 bases spanning the gap. Here the CDR3 reads CASSTQDSNQPQHF. The CDR3 bases are TGTGCCAGCAGCACACAGGATAGCAATCAGCCCCAGCATTTT.

This clonotype occurred a few times. CDR3: CASSPSYGQGLTGEQFF. CDR3 nucleotides: TGTGCCAGCAGCCCCTCGTACGGACAGGGTTTGACGGGCGAGCAGTTCTTC. The chain links TRBV7-2 to TRBJ2-1; 8 bases match TRBD1. Germline loops: CDR1 SGHTA, CDR2 FQGNSA. Germline trimming cut 5 bases from V and 10 bases from J; bases unmatched to any gene: 19. The CDR3 covers 17 residues.

The V and J genes are TRBV5-1 and TRBJ2-1; D is perhaps TRBD1 or TRBD2 (5 bases each). CDR1 is SGHRS and CDR2 is YFSETQ in the germline V gene. This CDR3 contains 16 residues. V shed 4 bases and J shed 6 bases, with 20 bases lying between them. The CDR3 spells CASSLGGTHVPNEQFF. The CDR3 DNA is TGCGCCAGCAGCCTAGGTGGGACCCATGTCCCCAATGAGCAGTTCTTC. Full variable domain (missing parts from reference TRBV5-1 and TRBJ2-1): KAGVTQTPRYLIKTRGQQVTLSCSPISGHRSVSWYQQTPGQGLQFLFEYFSETQRNKGNFPGRFSGRQFSNSRSEMNVSTLELGDSALYLCASSLGGTHVPNEQFFGPGTRLTVL.